These 21 T cell receptor beta chains were sequenced from one sample in a study of cytomegalovirus exposure and HLA in healthy donors. Clones were read by immunoSEQ multiplex PCR, and TCRdb kept only the in-frame ones, dropping some. The sample comprises fewer than 200,000 clones, about 90% of which are singletons, and 3% to 3.5% rests with the top ten. The sample taken for sequencing was PBMCs. The origin of the receptors is a woman in her late teens or twenties in good health and CMV-seropositive.

This chain connects TRBV30 to TRBJ2-2, with D possibly being TRBD1 (5 bases). This CDR3 has 11 amino acids. Trimming took 7 bases from V and 3 from J, leaving 6 bases between them. Germline CDR1 reads GTSNPN; CDR2 reads SVGIG (reference sequence). The CDR3 bases are TGTGCCTTCAGGGACACCGGGGAGCTGTTTTTT. Protein: CAFRDTGELFF.

The rearrangement links TRBV28 to TRBJ2-2; 7 positions agree with TRBD2. The J segment lost 4 bases and the V segment lost 3 bases, leaving 8 bases of the junction unmatched. The CDR3 is 16 residues long. Looked up from germline, CDR1 is MDHEN and CDR2 is SYDVKM. DNA of the CDR3: TGTGCCAGCAGTTTGTGGGCGGGAGCGGGCACCGGGGAGCTGTTTTTT. This gives the protein CASSLWAGAGTGELFF. Together with reference TRBV28 and TRBJ2-2, the CDR3 gives the full variable domain: DVKVTQSSRYLVKRTGEKVFLECVQDMDHENMFWYRQDPGLGLRLIYFSYDVKMKEKGDIPEGYSVSREKKERFSLILESASTNQTSMYLCASSLWAGAGTGELFFGEGSRLTVL.

The chain combines TRBV5-4 with TRBJ2-7; 10 nucleotides line up with TRBD2. J lost 4 bases, V lost 5 bases, and 9 bases had no gene match. Germline CDR1 is SGHNT and CDR2 is YYREEE (reference sequence). The length of the CDR3 is 15 residues. The CDR3 region is CASSPRASGSYEQYF. In nucleotides, the CDR3 is TGTGCCAGCAGTCCTAGGGCTAGCGGGAGTTACGAGCAGTACTTC. Full variable domain (remainder filled in from reference TRBV5-4 and TRBJ2-7): ETGVTQSPTHLIKTRGQQVTLRCSSQSGHNTVSWYQQALGQGPQFIFQYYREEENGRGNFPPRFSGLQFPNYSSELNVNALELDDSALYLCASSPRASGSYEQYFGPGTRLTVT.

V and J are TRBV29-1 and TRBJ1-6; TRBD1 agrees at 8 bases. CDR3 length: 18 residues. J lost 0 bases, V lost 7 bases, and 14 bases had no gene match. CDR1 and CDR2 from the germline V gene are SQVTM and ANQGSEA. As DNA, the CDR3 is TGCAGCGCCCTCGGGGGACAGGCTCCCAGCTCCTATAATTCACCCCTCCACTTT. Translated: CSALGGQAPSSYNSPLHF.

This CDR3 reads CAAETAGGNEQFF. The CDR3 coding sequence is TGTGCCGCCGAGACAGCGGGAGGGAATGAGCAGTTCTTC. The chain couples TRBV2 to TRBJ2-1; TRBD2 aligns across 10 bases. Looked up from germline, CDR1 is SNHLY and CDR2 is FYNNEI. CDR3 length: 13 residues. The V gene end was trimmed by 11 bases and the J gene end by 7 bases; junction bases not matched to a gene: 8.

V and J are TRBV5-1 and TRBJ2-1, with 11 bases matching TRBD2. Germline CDR1 reads SGHRS; CDR2 reads YFSETQ. CDR3 length: 17 amino acids. V gave up 1 base and J gave up 0 bases; unmatched junction bases: 3. CDR3 in DNA: TGCGCCAGCAGCTTGTTCACTAGCGGGAGCTCCTACAATGAGCAGTTCTTC. This translates into CASSLFTSGSSYNEQFF.

Concerning this clone itself: The junction departs from the called germline gene at one end, perhaps through a read error. V is TRBV7-8 and J is TRBJ2-1; perhaps TRBD1 as D (5 bases). This CDR3 has 14 residues. Germline CDR1 SGHVS, CDR2 FQNEAQ. CDR3 DNA: TGTGCAAGCAGCTTTCTGGGGCCAGACAATGAGCAGTTCTTC. It yields the protein CASSFLGPDNEQFF.

J is TRBJ1-1 and V is TRBV9, with TRBD1 as a possible D gene (5 bases). The germline V gene encodes CDR1 SGDLS and CDR2 YYNGEE. This CDR3 is built from 17 residues. Trimming left V 4 bases short and J 3 bases short, with 22 bases between. CDR3 amino acids: CASSPPGGGGLHTEAFF. CDR3 nucleotide sequence: TGTGCCAGCAGCCCTCCCGGGGGGGGAGGGCTCCACACTGAAGCTTTCTTT.

The chain recombines TRBV7-3 with TRBJ2-1; TRBD2 matches 7 bases. Germline V gene data show CDR1 as SGHTA and CDR2 as FQGTGA. V lost 3 bases and J lost 4; bases outside the gene matches: 0. The CDR3 length is 13 residues. The CDR3 nucleotides read TGTGCCAGCAGCTTGCGGGGGTACAATGAGCAGTTCTTC. As protein: CASSLRGYNEQFF.

The V and J genes are TRBV15 and TRBJ2-1; a weak D match, TRBD1 (5 bases). The length of the CDR3 is 15 residues. V was shortened by 2 bases and J by 0 bases, with 8 bases between the two germline ends. Germline CDR1 and CDR2: LNHNV and YYDKDF (reference sequence). CDR3 DNA: TGTGCCACCAGCAGACTCCAGGGCTCCTACAATGAGCAGTTCTTC. It codes for CATSRLQGSYNEQFF.

The chain uses TRBV7-8 and TRBJ1-1, with D possibly TRBD1 on 5 matching bases. The length of the CDR3 is 18 residues. Looked up from germline, CDR1 is SGHVS and CDR2 is FQNEAQ. The ends were cut back, 5 bases at V and 0 bases at J, with 22 bases in the middle. The CDR3 region has the DNA TGTGCCAGCAGCCCCACTATTACAGGAGATAGGATGAACACTGAAGCTTTCTTT. This translates into CASSPTITGDRMNTEAFF.

This chain uses TRBV4-2 with TRBJ2-7; TRBD1 is a possible D gene (6 bases). The germline V gene encodes CDR1 LGHNA and CDR2 YNFKEQ. This CDR3 is 14 amino acids long. The V gene lost 0 bases and the J gene lost 6 bases, with 12 bases spanning the gap. The CDR3: CASSQDQGLSEQYF. The DNA of the CDR3 is TGTGCCAGCAGCCAAGATCAGGGGTTGTCCGAGCAGTACTTC.

Only a few counts were recorded for this clone. The CDR3 nucleotides read TGTGCCAGCGGGGTCCGAGAGAGCGGGAGAGTCGGGGAGCTGTTTTTT. This codes for CASGVRESGRVGELFF. The rearrangement joins TRBV9 to TRBJ2-2; TRBD2 agrees at 8 bases. The CDR3 totals 16 residues. Trimming took 7 bases from V and 7 from J; bases not matched to a gene: 15. Per the germline V gene, CDR1 is SGDLS and CDR2 is YYNGEE.

This clone was recorded once. V usage is TRBV5-1 and J usage is TRBJ2-1, with 8 positions matching TRBD2. Germline-derived CDR1 and CDR2 are SGHRS and YFSETQ. This CDR3 is 16 amino acids long. V lost 3 bases and J lost 0; bases outside the gene matches: 5. This CDR3 reads CASSYRLALSYNEQFF. Here the CDR3 DNA reads TGCGCCAGCAGCTACCGACTAGCGCTCTCCTACAATGAGCAGTTCTTC.

This chain connects TRBV7-2 to TRBJ1-5; the D gene is possibly TRBD1 (5 bases). This CDR3 comprises 14 residues. The ends were cut back, 4 bases at V and 8 bases at J, with 15 bases in the middle. Per germline, CDR1 SGHTA and CDR2 FQGNSA. The CDR3 reads CASSYGLTGKPQHF. Here the CDR3 DNA reads TGTGCCAGCAGCTACGGATTAACAGGAAAGCCCCAGCATTTT.

The chain has TRBV28 and TRBJ2-1; D may be TRBD1 (5 bases). Trimming removed 6 bases from V and 6 bases from J, with 24 bases in between. This CDR3 is built from 17 residues. Per germline, CDR1 MDHEN and CDR2 SYDVKM. CDR3 coding DNA: TGTGCCAGCAGCCCCCTAGGCCTACAGGCGGCGCGCAATGAGCAGTTCTTC. Amino acid sequence: CASSPLGLQAARNEQFF.

This rearrangement joins TRBV19 to TRBJ1-4; no clear D. This CDR3 spans 15 amino acids. Germline-derived CDR1 and CDR2 are LNHDA and SQIVND (reference sequence). The ends were cut back, 3 bases at V and 3 bases at J, with 11 bases in the middle. The CDR3 reads CASSIAVASNEKLFF. The CDR3, as DNA: TGTGCCAGTAGTATCGCCGTAGCGTCTAATGAAAAACTGTTTTTT.

The chain is built from TRBV5-1 and TRBJ1-1; 7 positions agree with TRBD1. V trimming: 6 bases; J trimming: 2 bases; junction bases outside the gene matches: 10. Germline V lookup: CDR1 SGHRS, CDR2 YFSETQ. This CDR3 comprises 15 residues. CDR3 residues: CASTPTGQSNTEAFF. CDR3 DNA sequence: TGCGCCAGCACTCCGACAGGGCAGTCAAACACTGAAGCTTTCTTT.

The chain couples TRBV6-1 to TRBJ1-2; possible D gene TRBD1, 6 bases. Trimming removed 5 bases at V and 2 bases at J, with 9 bases between. The CDR3 contains 13 residues. Germline V lookup: CDR1 MNHNS, CDR2 SASEGT. CDR3: CASSQRGNYGYTF. The CDR3 DNA is TGTGCCAGCAGTCAAAGGGGGAACTATGGCTACACCTTC.

V usage is TRBV29-1 and J usage is TRBJ2-7; TRBD1 aligns across 7 bases. Losses at the gene ends were 4 bases for V and 0 bases for J; bases not matched to a gene: 9. This CDR3 contains 15 residues. CDR1 SQVTM and CDR2 ANQGSEA come from the germline V gene. In DNA, the CDR3 is TGCAGCGTTGGGGGTCCGCGACAGGGCTCCTACGAGCAGTACTTC. It is translated as CSVGGPRQGSYEQYF.

The chain has TRBV7-2 and TRBJ2-1; 12 nucleotides agree with TRBD2. V shed 0 bases, J shed 12 bases, and the junction held 15 bases outside the gene matches. Germline assignment: CDR1 SGHTA and CDR2 FQGNSA. The CDR3 spans 18 residues. CDR3 amino acids: CASSLAGGRLAGGLRQFF. The CDR3 DNA reads as TGTGCCAGCAGCTTAGCGGGGGGAAGGCTAGCGGGAGGGCTTAGGCAGTTCTTC.